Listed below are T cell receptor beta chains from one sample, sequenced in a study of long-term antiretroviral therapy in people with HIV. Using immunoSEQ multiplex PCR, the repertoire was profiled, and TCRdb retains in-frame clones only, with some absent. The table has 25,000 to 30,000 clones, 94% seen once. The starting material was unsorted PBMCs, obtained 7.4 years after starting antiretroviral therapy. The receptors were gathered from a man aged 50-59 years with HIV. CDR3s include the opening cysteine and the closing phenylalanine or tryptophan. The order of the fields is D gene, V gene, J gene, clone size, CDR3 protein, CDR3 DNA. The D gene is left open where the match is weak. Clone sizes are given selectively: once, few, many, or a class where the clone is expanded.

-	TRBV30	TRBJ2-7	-	CAWSVGSSYEQYF	TGTGCCTGGAGTGTTGGCAGTTCCTACGAGCAGTACTTC
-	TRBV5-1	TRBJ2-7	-	CASSLRSSGQYEQYF	TGCGCCAGCAGCCTACGGTCGTCGGGGCAATACGAGCAGTACTTC
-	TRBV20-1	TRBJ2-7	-	CSAHRDYEQYF	TGCAGTGCTCACAGGGACTACGAGCAGTACTTC
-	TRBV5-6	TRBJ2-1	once	CASSFPRTGQPNEQFF	TGTGCCAGCAGCTTTCCGAGAACGGGCCAACCCAATGAGCAGTTCTTC
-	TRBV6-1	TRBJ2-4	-	CASSEARAGVQNIQYF	TGTGCCAGCAGTGAAGCCCGGGCAGGAGTACAAAACATTCAGTACTTC
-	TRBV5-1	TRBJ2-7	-	CASSSLPNGYEQYF	TGCGCCAGCAGCTCCCTACCCAACGGCTACGAGCAGTACTTC
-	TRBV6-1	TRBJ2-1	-	CASYGHGSYNEQFF	TGTGCCAGCTATGGACACGGCTCCTACAATGAGCAGTTCTTC
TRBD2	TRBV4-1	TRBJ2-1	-	CASSLWWGGDRNEQFF	TGCGCCAGCAGCCTGTGGTGGGGGGGGGATAGGAATGAGCAGTTCTTC
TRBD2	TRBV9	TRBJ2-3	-	CASSELAGGGVDTQYF	TGTGCCAGCAGCGAGCTAGCGGGGGGTGGGGTTGATACGCAGTATTTT
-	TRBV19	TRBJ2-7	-	CASSSDPSYEQYF	TGTGCCAGTAGTTCAGACCCATCCTACGAGCAGTACTTC
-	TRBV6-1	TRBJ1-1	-	CASSGWTENTEAFF	TGTGCCAGCAGTGGATGGACAGAGAACACTGAAGCTTTCTTT
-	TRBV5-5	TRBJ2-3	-	CASSLGRKADTQYF	TGTGCCAGCAGCCTCGGACGGAAGGCAGATACGCAGTATTTT
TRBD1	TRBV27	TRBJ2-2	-	CASRVTGGTGELFF	TGTGCCAGCAGAGTAACAGGGGGTACCGGGGAGCTGTTTTTT
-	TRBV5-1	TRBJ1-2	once	CASSSDRYGYTF	TGCGCCAGCAGCTCAGATCGCTATGGCTACACCTTC
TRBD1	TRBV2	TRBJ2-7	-	CASRTDRGLYEQYF	TGTGCCAGCAGGACGGACAGGGGCCTCTACGAGCAGTACTTC
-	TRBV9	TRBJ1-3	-	CASSVDINGNTIYF	TGTGCCAGCAGCGTAGATATTAACGGAAACACCATATATTTT
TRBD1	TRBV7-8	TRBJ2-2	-	CASSLSTSGTGNTGELFF	TGTGCCAGCAGCTTAAGCACCTCCGGGACAGGGAACACCGGGGAGCTGTTTTTT
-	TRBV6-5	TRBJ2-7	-	CASRLTGTREQYF	TGTGCCAGCAGACTTACTGGGACTCGCGAGCAGTACTTC
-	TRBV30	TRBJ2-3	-	CAWSLLGDTQYF	TGTGCCTGGAGTCTCCTAGGGGATACGCAGTATTTT
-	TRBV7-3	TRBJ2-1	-	CASSLNQYNEQFF	TGTGCCAGCAGCTTAAATCAGTACAATGAGCAGTTCTTC
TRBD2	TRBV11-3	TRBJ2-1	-	CASSASGPASGYYNEQFF	TGTGCCAGCAGCGCTAGTGGCCCCGCTAGCGGGTACTACAATGAGCAGTTCTTC
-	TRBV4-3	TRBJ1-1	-	CASSQVGGNTEAFF	TGCGCCAGCAGCCAAGTGGGGGGGAACACTGAAGCTTTCTTT
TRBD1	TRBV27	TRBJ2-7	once	CASSSYTTGGEQYF	TGTGCCAGCAGTTCGTATACTACAGGGGGCGAGCAGTACTTC
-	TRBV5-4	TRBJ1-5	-	CASSLAPGRGQPQHF	TGTGCCAGCAGCTTGGCCCCAGGCCGTGGGCAGCCCCAGCATTTT
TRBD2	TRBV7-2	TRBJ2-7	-	CASSLSGVVYEQYF	TGTGCCAGCAGCCTTAGCGGGGTCGTCTACGAGCAGTACTTC
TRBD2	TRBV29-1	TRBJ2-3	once	CSVSGTSGESTDTQYF	TGCAGCGTATCCGGGACTAGCGGGGAGAGCACAGATACGCAGTATTTT
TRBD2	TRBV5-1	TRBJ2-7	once	CASSRTNPGLGTYEQYF	TGCGCCAGCAGCCGAACCAATCCGGGACTAGGAACCTACGAGCAGTACTTC
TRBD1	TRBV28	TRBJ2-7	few	CASSPDRGLRGEQYF	TGTGCCAGCAGTCCAGACAGGGGGCTGAGGGGCGAGCAGTACTTC
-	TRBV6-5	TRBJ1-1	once	CASSYESASSEAFF	TGTGCCAGCAGTTACGAGTCCGCCAGTTCTGAAGCTTTCTTT
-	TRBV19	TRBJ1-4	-	CASSTDGVF	TGTGCCAGTAGTACGGACGGCGTTTTT
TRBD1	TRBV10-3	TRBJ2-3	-	CAISGPGQLTDTQYF	TGTGCCATCAGTGGTCCGGGACAGCTCACAGATACGCAGTATTTT
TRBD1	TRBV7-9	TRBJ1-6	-	CASSPGTGDNSPLHF	TGTGCCAGCAGCCCTGGGACAGGGGACAATTCACCCCTCCACTTT
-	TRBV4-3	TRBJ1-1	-	CASSQDPGTEAFF	TGCGCCAGCAGCCAAGATCCAGGAACTGAAGCTTTCTTT
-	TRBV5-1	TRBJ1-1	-	CASSLGVMNTEAFF	TGCGCCAGCAGCTTGGGAGTGATGAACACTGAAGCTTTCTTT
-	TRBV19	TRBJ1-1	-	CASSIVQDTEAFF	TGTGCCAGTAGTATAGTACAGGACACTGAAGCTTTCTTT
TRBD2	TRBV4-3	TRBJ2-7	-	CASSQGTSGVGDEQYF	TGCGCCAGCAGCCAAGGGACTAGCGGGGTGGGTGACGAGCAGTACTTC
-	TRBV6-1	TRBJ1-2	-	CASSHPRNATF	TGTGCCAGCAGTCATCCGAGAAATGCCACCTTC
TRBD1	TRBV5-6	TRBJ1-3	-	CASSPGQGLSGNTIYF	TGTGCCAGCAGCCCGGGACAGGGCCTCTCTGGAAACACCATATATTTT
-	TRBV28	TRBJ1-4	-	CASSPGAGAEKLFF	TGTGCCAGCAGTCCTGGCGCAGGAGCAGAAAAACTGTTTTTT
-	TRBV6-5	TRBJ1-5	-	CASSPRGGHQPQHF	TGTGCCAGCAGTCCTCGCGGGGGACACCAGCCCCAGCATTTT
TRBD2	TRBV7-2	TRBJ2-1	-	CASSLSGAPNEQFF	TGTGCCAGCAGCTTAAGCGGGGCCCCAAATGAGCAGTTCTTC
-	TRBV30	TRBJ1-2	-	CAWRGDISRGYTF	TGTGCCTGGAGGGGGGACATCTCACGGGGCTACACCTTC
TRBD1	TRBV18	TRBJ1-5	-	CASSADRGGNQPQHF	TGTGCCAGCTCAGCGGACAGGGGTGGCAATCAGCCCCAGCATTTT
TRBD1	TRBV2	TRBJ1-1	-	CASSPDRGHTEAFF	TGTGCCAGCAGCCCGGACAGGGGACACACTGAAGCTTTCTTT
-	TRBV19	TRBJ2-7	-	CASSRDRQGEQYF	TGTGCCAGTAGTCGGGACCGGCAGGGCGAGCAGTACTTC
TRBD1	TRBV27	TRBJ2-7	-	CASSLSRTGGFEQYF	TGTGCCAGCAGTTTGAGTCGTACAGGGGGGTTCGAGCAGTACTTC
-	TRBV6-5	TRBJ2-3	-	CASSYSGREITDTQYF	TGTGCCAGCAGTTACTCGGGCCGGGAGATCACAGATACGCAGTATTTT
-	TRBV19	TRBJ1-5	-	CASSIMVGNQPQHF	TGTGCCAGTAGTATTATGGTTGGCAATCAGCCCCAGCATTTT
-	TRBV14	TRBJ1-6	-	CASSPRLRPIPLHF	TGTGCCAGCAGCCCGCGTCTCCGACCCATACCCCTCCACTTT
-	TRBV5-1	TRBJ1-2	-	CASSPGAGQYGYTF	TGCGCCAGCAGCCCGGGGGCAGGGCAATATGGCTACACCTTC
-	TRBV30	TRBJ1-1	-	CAWSGARDTEAFF	TGTGCCTGGAGTGGGGCCAGGGACACTGAAGCTTTCTTT
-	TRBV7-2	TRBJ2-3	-	CASSRQADTQYF	TGTGCCAGCAGCCGACAAGCCGATACGCAGTATTTT
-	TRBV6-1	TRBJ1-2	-	CASSYQGGYTF	TGTGCCAGCAGTTACCAGGGTGGCTACACCTTC
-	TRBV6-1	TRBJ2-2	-	CASRGDYTGELFF	TGTGCCAGCAGGGGGGATTACACCGGGGAGCTGTTTTTT
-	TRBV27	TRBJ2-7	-	CASSLSGGADEQYF	TGTGCCAGCAGTTTATCGGGGGGGGCGGACGAGCAGTACTTC
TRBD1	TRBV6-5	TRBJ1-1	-	CASQGQGMNTEAFF	TGTGCCAGCCAAGGACAGGGCATGAACACTGAAGCTTTCTTT
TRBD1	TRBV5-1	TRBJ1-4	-	CASSSTGTGGEKLFF	TGCGCCAGCAGCTCTACCGGGACAGGGGGTGAAAAACTGTTTTTT
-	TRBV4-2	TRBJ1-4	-	CASSQETGRANEKLFF	TGTGCCAGCAGCCAAGAAACTGGACGGGCTAATGAAAAACTGTTTTTT
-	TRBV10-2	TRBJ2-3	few	CASSDPAMMDTQYF	TGCGCCAGCAGTGACCCAGCGATGATGGATACGCAGTATTTT
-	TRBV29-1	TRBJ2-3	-	CSVRTSTQYF	TGCAGCGTTCGTACGAGTACGCAGTATTTT